The 19 T cell receptor beta chains given below trace back to one sample, sequenced in a study of T cells in Graves' hyperthyroidism and ophthalmopathy. It was RNA transcripts that yielded the amplified TCR beta CDR3 regions. The HTBI primer set served for first-round RT-PCR of the TCR CDR3. TCRdb fed the multiplex PCR reads into MiXCR, producing one record per CDR3 protein. Of about 770,000 distinct CDR3 sequences listed, around a sixth are singletons. The sample consisted of blood. These receptors were collected from a woman between 45 and 65 years old with Graves' hyperthyroidism that later progressed to Graves' ophthalmopathy.

This clonotype was picked up many times. The gene calls are TRBV6-2 or TRBV6-3 and TRBJ1-1; 7 positions agree with TRBD1. The CDR3 has 18 amino acids. V shed 2 bases and J 2 bases; nucleotides not matched to a gene: 14. The germline gives CDR1 MNHEY, CDR2 SVGEGT. The CDR3 spells CASSYQTGLGASNTEAFF. The CDR3 nucleotides read TGTGCCAGCAGTTACCAGACAGGGCTTGGTGCCTCAAACACTGAAGCTTTCTTT.

The V and J genes are TRBV15 and TRBJ1-2; 7 positions match TRBD1. J lost 4 bases, V lost 6 bases, and 11 bases had no gene match. The CDR3 length is 15 residues. Germline V gene sequence: CDR1 LNHNV, CDR2 YYDKDF (reference sequence). CDR3 residues: CATRTMQGELYGYTF. CDR3 sequence (DNA): TGTGCCACCAGGACCATGCAGGGGGAACTCTATGGCTACACCTTC.

In its sample, this clonotype was seen many times. The chain recombines TRBV11-2 with TRBJ1-5; 8 bases match TRBD1. CDR1 SGHAT and CDR2 FQNNGV come from the germline V gene. The CDR3 is 14 residues long. V lost 3 bases, J lost 5 bases, and 3 bases stayed unmatched. The CDR3 coding sequence is TGTGCCAGCAGCTTGGACAGGGAACATCAGCCCCAGCATTTT. Protein: CASSLDREHQPQHF.

V and J are TRBV7-3 and TRBJ1-1; 7 positions match TRBD1. V gave up 1 base and J gave up 3 bases; unmatched junction bases: 20. The V gene's germline CDR1 is SGHTA and CDR2 FQGTGA. The CDR3 covers 20 residues. This chain's CDR3 is CASSLKVARDSDRPHTEAFF. CDR3 sequence (DNA): TGTGCCAGCAGCTTAAAAGTGGCAAGGGACAGCGATCGCCCCCACACTGAAGCTTTCTTT. The whole variable domain, remainder taken from reference TRBV7-3 and TRBJ1-1, is GAGVSQTPSNKVTEKGKYVELRCDPISGHTALYWYRQSLGQGPEFLIYFQGTGAADDSGLPNDRFFAVRPEGSVSTLKIQRTERGDSAVYLCASSLKVARDSDRPHTEAFFGQGTRLTVV.

This chain connects TRBV7-2 to TRBJ1-5, with D possibly matching TRBD1 (5 bases). From germline, CDR1 is SGHTA and CDR2 FQGNSA. Trimming pared 5 bases from V and 6 bases from J, leaving 14 bases between. The length of the CDR3 is 14 residues. The CDR3 region has the DNA TGTGCCAGCAGCACGCGACGGGGGGGTCAGCCCCAGCATTTT. The encoded protein is CASSTRRGGQPQHF.

This clonotype was counted ten times or more. V is TRBV30 and J is TRBJ1-2; no definite D call. Between the trimmed V and J ends, which lost 3 bases and 8 bases, there was a span of 16 bases. The CDR3 runs 13 residues. Germline V lookup: CDR1 GTSNPN, CDR2 SVGIG (reference sequence). The CDR3 region is CAWSAGRDTGYTF. CDR3 coding DNA: TGTGCCTGGAGCGCCGGTAGAGATACGGGCTACACCTTC.

This clonotype appeared a few times. This chain uses TRBV29-1 with TRBJ1-2, with 7 nucleotides matching TRBD1. The V gene's germline CDR1 is SQVTM and CDR2 ANQGSEA. The J segment lost 4 bases and the V segment lost 7 bases, leaving 9 bases of the junction unmatched. The CDR3 has 13 amino acids. CDR3 sequence (DNA): TGCAGCGCCACAGGGGAGCGAGGCTATGGCTACACCTTC. This gives the protein CSATGERGYGYTF.

This clonotype appeared many times. V and J are TRBV5-1 and TRBJ1-1; 7 nucleotides align to TRBD1. Per the germline V gene, CDR1 is SGHRS and CDR2 is YFSETQ. V lost 6 bases to trimming and J lost 4 bases; unmatched junction nucleotides: 6. This CDR3 comprises 13 residues. The CDR3 nucleotides read TGCGCCAGCAACTCAGGGGGAACCACTGAAGCTTTCTTT. Translated, it gives CASNSGGTTEAFF.

This clonotype was detected only a few times. A much larger clone sits a single nucleotide away, making a read error possible. The genes are TRBV3-1 and TRBJ1-1; TRBD1 matches 12 bases. In germline, CDR1 is LGHDT, CDR2 YNNKEL (reference sequence). This CDR3 has 16 amino acids. The DNA of the CDR3 is TGTGCCAGCAGCCCTGGGACAGGGGGCATGGGCACTGGAGCTTTCTTT. Translation gives CASSPGTGGMGTGAFF.

In this sample, this clonotype turned up once. The rearrangement joins TRBV29-1 to TRBJ1-1; the D gene is possibly TRBD1 (5 bases). The germline V gene encodes CDR1 SQVTM and CDR2 ANQGSEA. The CDR3 has 12 amino acids. Trimming shortened V by 8 bases and J by 13 bases, and 23 bases separated the two germline ends. The CDR3 DNA reads as TGCAGCCTTAGCCGCGGAGGCGCGGGGGTTTTCTTT. Residues: CSLSRGGAGVFF.

This clonotype was observed a few times. This sequence joins TRBV20-1 and TRBJ2-5; D not certain. Germline CDR1 is DFQATT and CDR2 is SNEGSKA (reference sequence). V lost 6 bases, J lost 4 bases, and 15 bases lay in between. The CDR3 totals 13 residues. CDR3 DNA sequence: TGCAGTGCCCGACCCCCACCTGGAGAGACCCAGTACTTC. This sequence encodes CSARPPPGETQYF.

This clonotype was seen only a few times. The chain links TRBV12-3 or TRBV12-4 to TRBJ2-5; D may be TRBD1 (6 bases). Trimming shortened V by 8 bases and J by 3 bases, and 10 bases separated the two germline ends. This CDR3 contains 12 residues. CDR3 bases: TGTGCCAGCGAGGGGGAGAAAGAGACCCAGTACTTC. It specifies CASEGEKETQYF.

The chain combines TRBV6-1 with TRBJ1-5; D gene unclear. This CDR3 spans 18 amino acids. The germline CDR1 and CDR2 sequences are MNHNS and SASEGT. V lost 5 bases and J 0 bases, leaving 20 bases between the germline ends. Here the CDR3 reads CASSYDPTTGYSNQPQHF. The CDR3 nucleotides are TGTGCCAGCAGTTACGACCCGACCACTGGATATAGCAATCAGCCCCAGCATTTT.

This clonotype was counted a few times. The rearrangement uses TRBV7-2 and TRBJ2-1; 7 bases line up with TRBD1. The CDR3 extends over 15 amino acids. The germline V gene encodes CDR1 SGHTA and CDR2 FQGNSA. J lost 7 bases, V lost 5 bases, and 11 bases had no gene match. The CDR3 reads CASSPGQVQSNEQFF. CDR3 sequence (DNA): TGTGCCAGCAGCCCCGGACAGGTACAGTCAAATGAGCAGTTCTTC.

J is TRBJ2-4 and V is TRBV14, with TRBD1 identical over 9 bases. Germline V lookup: CDR1 SGHDN, CDR2 FVKESK. The CDR3 runs 20 residues. Germline trimming cut 1 base from V and 1 base from J; bases unmatched to any gene: 14. The CDR3 loop reads CASSQGIRGTGLLAKNIQYF. Here the CDR3 DNA reads TGTGCCAGCAGCCAAGGGATTCGAGGGACAGGGCTCCTTGCCAAAAACATTCAGTACTTC. The full variable domain, its missing parts supplied by reference TRBV14 and TRBJ2-4, is EAGVTQFPSHSVIEKGQTVTLRCDPISGHDNLYWYRRVMGKEIKFLLHFVKESKQDESGMPNNRFLAERTGGTYSTLKVQPAELEDSGVYFCASSQGIRGTGLLAKNIQYFGAGTRLSVL.

In its sample, this clonotype was seen a few times. The chain couples TRBV27 to TRBJ2-7, with 9 bases lining up with TRBD1. The CDR3 runs to 13 residues. The germline V gene encodes CDR1 MNHEY and CDR2 SMNVEV (reference sequence). V was clipped by 3 bases and J by 5 bases; unmatched bases: 2. The CDR3 here is CASSFDRGDEQYF. The CDR3 bases are TGTGCCAGCAGTTTCGACAGGGGGGACGAGCAGTACTTC.

In this sample, this clonotype turned up a few times. J is TRBJ2-1 and V is TRBV30, with D maybe TRBD2 (7 bases). Germline loops: CDR1 GTSNPN, CDR2 SVGIG (reference sequence). With 3 bases removed from V and 0 bases from J, the gap between germline ends came to 12 bases. The CDR3 has 15 amino acids. Here the CDR3 reads CAWRGGGGSYNEQFF. Here the CDR3 DNA reads TGTGCCTGGAGAGGCGGGGGCGGCTCCTACAATGAGCAGTTCTTC. Full variable domain (outside the CDR3, taken from reference TRBV30 and TRBJ2-1): SQTIHQWPATLVQPVGSPLSLECTVEGTSNPNLYWYRQAAGRGLQLLFYSVGIGQISSEVPQNLSASRPQDRQFILSSKKLLLSDSGFYLCAWRGGGGSYNEQFFGPGTRLTVL.

Details on this clonotype: Being one base from a much bigger clone, this may be a read error. The rearrangement joins TRBV3-1 to TRBJ1-1; possibly TRBD1 for D (6 bases). Germline loops: CDR1 LGHDT, CDR2 YNNKEL (reference sequence). Trimming removed 4 bases at V and 0 bases at J, with 21 bases between. This CDR3 has 18 amino acids. The CDR3 is CASSLGTGAFQMNTEAFF. The CDR3 nucleotides read TGTGCCAGCAGCCTCGGGACGGGGGCGTTTCAGATGAACACTGAAGCTTTCTTT.

In regard to this clonotype: Relative to the germline gene, one junction end is altered; a read error may explain this. The rearrangement links TRBV7-9 to TRBJ2-1; the D is unclear. This CDR3 has 13 residues. Germline lookup yields CDR1 SEHNR and CDR2 FQNEAQ (reference sequence). CDR3 sequence: CASSRFVDNEQSF. The CDR3 region has the DNA TGTGCCAGCAGCCGATTTGTAGACAATGAGCAGTCCTTC.